Sequencing of this T cell receptor beta chain was carried out in a study of blood T cell repertoires in COVID-19. Across the study: Specimens from acute and convalescent COVID-19 originated in the United States, Italy and Spain. Sources were T cells, B-cell-depleted T cells, or PBMCs; the material itself was cDNA or gDNA.

The V and J ends lost 6 bases and 4 bases respectively, with 16 bases between them. The germline gives CDR1 SGHKS, CDR2 YYEKEE (reference sequence). CDR3 length equals 14 residues. Methods used by the authors: Amplification of reference gene primers was used by the study to estimate nucleated cell counts. Profiled with immunoSEQ multiplex PCR; TCRdb holds only in-frame clones, not every one. D and trimming were read from the DNA, whereas the V and J calls and clone size are those reported in that table. The sample has 95,000 to 150,000 clones; about four fifths are singletons. The TCR originated in an elderly man with active or convalescent COVID-19. The chain is built from TRBV5-5 and TRBJ1-1; possibly TRBD1 for D (5 bases). The sample consisted of peripheral blood. The CDR3 loop reads CASTPSGGVTEAFF. CDR3 sequence (DNA): TGTGCCAGCACCCCATCCGGGGGAGTCACTGAAGCTTTCTTT. Variable domain in full (rest from reference TRBV5-5 and TRBJ1-1): DAGVTQSPTHLIKTRGQQVTLRCSPISGHKSVSWYQQVLGQGPQFIFQYYEKEERGRGNFPDRFSARQFPNYSSELNVNALLLGDSALYLCASTPSGGVTEAFFGQGTRLTVV.